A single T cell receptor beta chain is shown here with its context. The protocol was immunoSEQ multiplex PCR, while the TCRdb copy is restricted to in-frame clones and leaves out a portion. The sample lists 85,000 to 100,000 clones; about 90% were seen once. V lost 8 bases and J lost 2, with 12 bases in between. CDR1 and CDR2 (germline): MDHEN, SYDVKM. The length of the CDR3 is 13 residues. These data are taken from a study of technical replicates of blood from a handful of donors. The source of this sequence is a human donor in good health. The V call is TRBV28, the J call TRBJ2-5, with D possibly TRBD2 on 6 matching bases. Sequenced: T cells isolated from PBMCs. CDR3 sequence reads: CASSGRGQETQYF. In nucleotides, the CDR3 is TGTGCCAGCTCGGGACGGGGGCAAGAGACCCAGTACTTC.